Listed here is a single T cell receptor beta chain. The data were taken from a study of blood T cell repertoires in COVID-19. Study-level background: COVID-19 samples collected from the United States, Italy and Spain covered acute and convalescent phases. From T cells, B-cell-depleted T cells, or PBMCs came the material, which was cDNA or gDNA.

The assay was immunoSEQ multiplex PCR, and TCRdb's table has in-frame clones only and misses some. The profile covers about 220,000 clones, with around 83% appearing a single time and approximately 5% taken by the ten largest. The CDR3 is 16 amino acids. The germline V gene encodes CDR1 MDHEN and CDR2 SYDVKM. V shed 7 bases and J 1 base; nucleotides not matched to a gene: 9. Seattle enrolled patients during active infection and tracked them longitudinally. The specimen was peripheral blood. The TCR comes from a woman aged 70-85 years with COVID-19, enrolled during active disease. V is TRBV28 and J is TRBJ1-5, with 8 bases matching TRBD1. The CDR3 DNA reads TGTGCCAGCACCCCAATCTGGACAGGGAGCAATCAGCCCCAGCATTTT. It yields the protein CASTPIWTGSNQPQHF.